These T cell receptor beta chains were read from a single sample in a study of neoadjuvant anti-PD-1 for oral cavity cancer. Method: immunoSEQ multiplex PCR; TCRdb's copy keeps in-frame clones and lacks some. The table lists about 9,600 clones, about 69% of them singletons. Material: PBMCs, obtained after nivolumab (anti-PD-1) treatment. These receptors came from a person aged 35 to 85 with oral cavity squamous cell carcinoma. Both conserved end residues are trimmed from each CDR3. Fields, in order: clone size, J gene, V gene, CDR3 protein. Size tells how often a clone was seen (once, few, many) or the class of an expanded clone, and some rows leave it out.

>.|TRBJ1-6|TRBV19
ASRQGAYNSPLH
>.|TRBJ1-4|TRBV27
ASRERRQGEKLF
>.|TRBJ2-7|TRBV4-2
ASSLQGTGYEQY
>.|TRBJ2-3|TRBV18
ASSPLAGEHTDTQY
>.|TRBJ1-6|TRBV5-1
ASSNAGFDSPLH
>.|TRBJ2-5|TRBV5-5
ASSWTPRGVKKETQY
>.|TRBJ1-3|TRBV13
ASSLGGTWDTIY
>.|TRBJ1-2|TRBV7-8
ASSLVGTGGDGYT
>.|TRBJ2-7|TRBV5-4
ASSLTGGYEQY
>.|TRBJ2-3|TRBV9
ASSVGTSGDTDTQY
>.|TRBJ2-7|TRBV30
AWGRDLAYEQY
>.|TRBJ1-4|TRBV6-5
ASSPRNEKLF
>.|TRBJ2-7|TRBV10-2
ASSEGLAGGTYEQY
>medium-sized|TRBJ2-5|TRBV28
ASSSGGGTGDETQY
>few|TRBJ1-5|TRBV6-1
ASLQGYNQPQH
>.|TRBJ1-1|TRBV6-1
ASSEFYGGGWTEAF
>.|TRBJ2-7|TRBV7-9
ASSAYRSYEQY
>few|TRBJ2-7|TRBV6-1
ASSRPRREQY
>.|TRBJ2-1|TRBV7-6
ASSLGGSVNNEQF
>.|TRBJ2-6|TRBV29-1
SVILGHLSSGANVLT
>.|TRBJ1-1|TRBV20-1
SAGTGVGAF
>.|TRBJ2-1|TRBV7-3
ASSLYSGRKQF
>once|TRBJ2-5|TRBV10-3
AISPGSRKETQY
>few|TRBJ2-5|TRBV5-6
ASSPEREGETQY
>.|TRBJ2-7|TRBV6-5
ASSYTGDYEQY
>.|TRBJ2-2|TRBV7-8
ASSLAGGREAGELF
>.|TRBJ1-4|TRBV5-1
ASSLGDSKLF
>.|TRBJ2-3|TRBV7-2
ASSSGTPADTQY
>.|TRBJ1-2|TRBV6-5
ASSYSGRQQRGYT
>.|TRBJ2-1|TRBV7-8
ASSSAGTGGLTEQF
>.|TRBJ1-2|TRBV30
AWQTGEGGYT
>.|TRBJ2-3|TRBV5-4
ASSLGDSGGPDTQY
>.|TRBJ2-5|TRBV5-1
ASSPRLTRGVQETQY
>.|TRBJ2-7|TRBV2
ASKKGAVLYEQY
>.|TRBJ2-3|TRBV7-6
ASSLNLDTQY
>.|TRBJ1-5|TRBV6-1
ASSGQGTGGVPQH
>.|TRBJ1-2|TRBV19
ATQSAPGLNNYGYT
>.|TRBJ1-5|TRBV6-6
ASSYTLGGNQPQH
>.|TRBJ1-5|TRBV12-5
ASGLGQPQH
>few|TRBJ1-1|TRBV30
AFGTGMNTEAF
>once|TRBJ1-6|TRBV14
ASSQTRLTGRNSPLH
>.|TRBJ1-6|TRBV18
ASSPGGQGNSPLH
>.|TRBJ1-3|TRBV6-1
ASSDGVLSSGNTIY
>.|TRBJ2-3|TRBV10-3
AISESRASGRDTQY
>.|TRBJ1-2|TRBV18
ASSPGTQGGYT
>few|TRBJ1-5|TRBV19
ASSIRGMGNQPQH
>.|TRBJ2-1|TRBV5-1
ASSFEDSSYNEQF
>.|TRBJ2-1|TRBV4-2
ASSQESTWGSSYNEQF
>.|TRBJ1-6|TRBV5-6
ASSPTGTGVSPLH
>.|TRBJ1-2|TRBV6-6
ASSAPAPRGTYGYT
>.|TRBJ2-5|TRBV6-5
ASSYSHQEQETQY